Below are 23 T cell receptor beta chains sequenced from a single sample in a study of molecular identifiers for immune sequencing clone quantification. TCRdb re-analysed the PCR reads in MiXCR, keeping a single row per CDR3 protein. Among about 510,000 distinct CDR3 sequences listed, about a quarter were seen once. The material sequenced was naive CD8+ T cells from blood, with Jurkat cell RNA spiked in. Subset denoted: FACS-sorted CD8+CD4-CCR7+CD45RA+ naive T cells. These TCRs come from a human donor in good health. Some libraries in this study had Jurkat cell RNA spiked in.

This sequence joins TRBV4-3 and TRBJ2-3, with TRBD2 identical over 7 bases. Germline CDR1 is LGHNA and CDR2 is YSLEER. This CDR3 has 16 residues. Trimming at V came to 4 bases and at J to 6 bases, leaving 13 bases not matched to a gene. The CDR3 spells CASSPSPLSGFDTQYF. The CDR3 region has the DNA TGCGCCAGCAGCCCCTCCCCCCTTAGCGGGTTTGATACGCAGTATTTT.

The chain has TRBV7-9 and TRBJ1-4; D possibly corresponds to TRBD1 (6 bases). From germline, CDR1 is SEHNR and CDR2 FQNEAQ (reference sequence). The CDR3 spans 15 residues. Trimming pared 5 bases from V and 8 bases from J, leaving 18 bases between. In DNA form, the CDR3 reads TGTGCCAGCAGCCGCGGGACCGGGGGCATCGAAAAACTGTTTTTT. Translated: CASSRGTGGIEKLFF.

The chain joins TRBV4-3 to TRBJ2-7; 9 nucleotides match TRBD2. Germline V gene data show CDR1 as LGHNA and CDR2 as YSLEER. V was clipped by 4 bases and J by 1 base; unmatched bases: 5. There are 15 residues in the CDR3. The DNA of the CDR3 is TGCGCCAGCAGCCGTTCTAGCGGGGCTTCCTACGAGCAGTACTTC. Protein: CASSRSSGASYEQYF.

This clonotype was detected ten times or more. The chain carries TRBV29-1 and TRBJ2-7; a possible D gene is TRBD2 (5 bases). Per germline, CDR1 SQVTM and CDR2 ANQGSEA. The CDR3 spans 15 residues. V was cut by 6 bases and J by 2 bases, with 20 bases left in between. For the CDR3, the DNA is TGCAGCGTCTACATCAGGTCTGGTAGCGCCTACGAGCAGTACTTC. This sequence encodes CSVYIRSGSAYEQYF.

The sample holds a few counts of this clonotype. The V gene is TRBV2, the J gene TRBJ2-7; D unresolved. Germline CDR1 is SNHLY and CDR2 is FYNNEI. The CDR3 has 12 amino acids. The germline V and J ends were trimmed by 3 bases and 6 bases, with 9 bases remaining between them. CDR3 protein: CASSDEHSEQYF. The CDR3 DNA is TGTGCCAGCAGTGATGAGCACTCCGAGCAGTACTTC.

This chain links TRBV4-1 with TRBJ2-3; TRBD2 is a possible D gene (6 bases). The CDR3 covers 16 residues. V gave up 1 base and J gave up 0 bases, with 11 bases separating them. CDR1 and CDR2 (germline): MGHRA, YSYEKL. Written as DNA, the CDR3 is TGCGCCAGCAGCCAAGGATGGGGGACTAGCACAGATACGCAGTATTTT. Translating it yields CASSQGWGTSTDTQYF.

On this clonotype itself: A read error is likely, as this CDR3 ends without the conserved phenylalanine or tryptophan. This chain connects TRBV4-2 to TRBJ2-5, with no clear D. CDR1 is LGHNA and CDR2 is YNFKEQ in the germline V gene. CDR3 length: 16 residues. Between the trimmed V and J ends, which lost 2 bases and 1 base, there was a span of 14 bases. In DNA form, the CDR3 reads TGTGCCAGCAGCCAACAAGACGGGCCGACCCAAGAGACCCAGTACCTC. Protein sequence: CASSQQDGPTQETQYL.

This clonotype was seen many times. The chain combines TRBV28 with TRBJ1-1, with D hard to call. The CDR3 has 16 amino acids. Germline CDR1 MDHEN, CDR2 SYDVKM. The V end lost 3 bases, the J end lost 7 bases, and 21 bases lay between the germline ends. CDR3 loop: CASSFPLVEDPLEAFF. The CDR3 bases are TGTGCCAGCAGTTTCCCCCTCGTGGAGGACCCACTTGAAGCTTTCTTT.

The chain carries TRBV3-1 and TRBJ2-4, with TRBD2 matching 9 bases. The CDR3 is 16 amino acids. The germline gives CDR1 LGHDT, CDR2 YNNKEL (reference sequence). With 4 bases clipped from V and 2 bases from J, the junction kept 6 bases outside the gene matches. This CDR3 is CASSPTLAGSKNIQYF. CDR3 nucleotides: TGTGCCAGCAGCCCCACCCTAGCGGGATCCAAAAACATTCAGTACTTC.

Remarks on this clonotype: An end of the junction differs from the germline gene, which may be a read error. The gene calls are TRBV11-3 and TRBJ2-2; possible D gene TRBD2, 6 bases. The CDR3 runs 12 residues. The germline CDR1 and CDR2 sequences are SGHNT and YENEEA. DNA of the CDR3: TGTGCCAGCAGCCCCGGGGTCGGGGGGCTGTTTTTT. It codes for CASSPGVGGLFF.

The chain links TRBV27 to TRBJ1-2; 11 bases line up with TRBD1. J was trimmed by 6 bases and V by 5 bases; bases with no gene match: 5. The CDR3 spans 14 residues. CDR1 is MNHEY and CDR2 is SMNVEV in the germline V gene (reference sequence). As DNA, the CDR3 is TGTGCCAGCAGTGGCGGGACAGGGGGGGATGGCTACACCTTC. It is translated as CASSGGTGGDGYTF.

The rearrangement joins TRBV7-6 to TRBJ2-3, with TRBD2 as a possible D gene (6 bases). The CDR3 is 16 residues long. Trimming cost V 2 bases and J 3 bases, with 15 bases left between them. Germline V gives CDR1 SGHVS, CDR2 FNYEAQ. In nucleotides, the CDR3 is TGTGCCAGCAGCTTAATGGGGACGGGGGTGACAGATACGCAGTATTTT. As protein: CASSLMGTGVTDTQYF. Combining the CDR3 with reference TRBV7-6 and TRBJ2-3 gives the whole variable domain GAGVSQSPRYKVTKRGQDVALRCDPISGHVSLYWYRQALGQGPEFLTYFNYEAQQDKSGLPNDRFSAERPEGSISTLTIQRTEQRDSAMYRCASSLMGTGVTDTQYFGPGTRLTVL.

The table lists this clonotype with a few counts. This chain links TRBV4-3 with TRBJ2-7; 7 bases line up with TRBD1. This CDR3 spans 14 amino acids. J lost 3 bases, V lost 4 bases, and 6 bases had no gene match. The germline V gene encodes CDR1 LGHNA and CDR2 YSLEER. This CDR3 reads CASSPTGTVYEQYF. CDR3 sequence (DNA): TGCGCCAGCAGCCCGACCGGGACAGTCTACGAGCAGTACTTC.

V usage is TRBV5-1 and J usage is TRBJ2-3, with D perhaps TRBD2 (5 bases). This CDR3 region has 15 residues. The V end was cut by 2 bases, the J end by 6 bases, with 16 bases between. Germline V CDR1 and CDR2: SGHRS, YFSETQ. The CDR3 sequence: CASSLDRGALDTQYF. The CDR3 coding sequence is TGCGCCAGCAGCTTAGATCGGGGTGCTTTGGATACGCAGTATTTT. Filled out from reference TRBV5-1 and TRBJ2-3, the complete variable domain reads KAGVTQTPRYLIKTRGQQVTLSCSPISGHRSVSWYQQTPGQGLQFLFEYFSETQRNKGNFPGRFSGRQFSNSRSEMNVSTLELGDSALYLCASSLDRGALDTQYFGPGTRLTVL.

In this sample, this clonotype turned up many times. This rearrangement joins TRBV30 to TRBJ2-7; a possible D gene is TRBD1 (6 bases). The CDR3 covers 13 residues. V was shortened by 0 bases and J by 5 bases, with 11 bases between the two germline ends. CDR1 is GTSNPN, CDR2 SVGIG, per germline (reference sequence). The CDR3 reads CAWSVGPGDEQYF. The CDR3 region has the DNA TGTGCCTGGAGTGTTGGACCAGGGGACGAGCAGTACTTC.

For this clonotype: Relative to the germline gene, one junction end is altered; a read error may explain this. CDR3 DNA sequence: TGTGCCAGCAGCTTATCGGGGAAAAGCAATCAGCCCCAGCATTTT. Protein: CASSLSGKSNQPQHF. The chain combines TRBV5-3 with TRBJ1-5; no clear D gene. TRBV5-3 belongs to the ORF category, with a function that is uncertain. The CDR3 is 15 residues long.

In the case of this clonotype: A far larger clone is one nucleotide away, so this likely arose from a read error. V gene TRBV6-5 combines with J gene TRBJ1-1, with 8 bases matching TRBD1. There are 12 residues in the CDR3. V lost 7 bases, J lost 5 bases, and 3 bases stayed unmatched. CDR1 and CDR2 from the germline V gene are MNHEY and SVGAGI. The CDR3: CASNQGATEAFF. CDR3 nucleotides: TGTGCCAGCAATCAGGGGGCTACTGAAGCTTTCTTT.

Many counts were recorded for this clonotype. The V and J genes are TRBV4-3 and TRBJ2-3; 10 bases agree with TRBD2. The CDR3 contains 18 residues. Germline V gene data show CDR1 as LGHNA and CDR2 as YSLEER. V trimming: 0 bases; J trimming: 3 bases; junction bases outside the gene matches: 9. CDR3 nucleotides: TGCGCCAGCAGCCAAGACGTCCTAGCGGGAGAATGGACAGATACGCAGTATTTT. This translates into CASSQDVLAGEWTDTQYF.

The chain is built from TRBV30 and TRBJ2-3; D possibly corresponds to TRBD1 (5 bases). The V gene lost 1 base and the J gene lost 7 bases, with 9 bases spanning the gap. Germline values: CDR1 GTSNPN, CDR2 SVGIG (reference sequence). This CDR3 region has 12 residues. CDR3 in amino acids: CAWSETANTQYF. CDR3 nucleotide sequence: TGTGCCTGGAGTGAGACAGCAAATACGCAGTATTTT.

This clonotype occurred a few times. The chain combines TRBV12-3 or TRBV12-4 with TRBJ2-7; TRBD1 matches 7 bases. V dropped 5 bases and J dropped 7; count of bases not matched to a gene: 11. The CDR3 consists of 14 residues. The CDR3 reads CASSQTQGVREQYF. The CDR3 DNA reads TGTGCCAGCAGTCAAACTCAGGGGGTGAGGGAGCAGTACTTC.

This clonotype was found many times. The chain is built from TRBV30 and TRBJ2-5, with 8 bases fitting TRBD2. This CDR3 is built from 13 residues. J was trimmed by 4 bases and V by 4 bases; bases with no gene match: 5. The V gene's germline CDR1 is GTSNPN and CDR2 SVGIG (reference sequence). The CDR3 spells CAWNGGAGETQYF. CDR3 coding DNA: TGTGCCTGGAACGGGGGGGCTGGAGAGACCCAGTACTTC. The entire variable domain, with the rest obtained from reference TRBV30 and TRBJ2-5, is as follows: SQTIHQWPATLVQPVGSPLSLECTVEGTSNPNLYWYRQAAGRGLQLLFYSVGIGQISSEVPQNLSASRPQDRQFILSSKKLLLSDSGFYLCAWNGGAGETQYFGPGTRLLVL.

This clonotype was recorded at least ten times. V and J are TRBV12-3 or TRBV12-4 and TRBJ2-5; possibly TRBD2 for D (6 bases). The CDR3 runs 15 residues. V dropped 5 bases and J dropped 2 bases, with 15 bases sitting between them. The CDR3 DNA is TGTGCCAGCAGTAAGATAGCGGCCGGACAAGAGACCCAGTACTTC. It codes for CASSKIAAGQETQYF.

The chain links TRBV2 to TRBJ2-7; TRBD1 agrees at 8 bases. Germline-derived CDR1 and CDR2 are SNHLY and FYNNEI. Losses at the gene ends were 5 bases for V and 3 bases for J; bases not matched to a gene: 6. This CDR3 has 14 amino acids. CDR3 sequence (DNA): TGTGCCAGCAGTTCAGGGGGCCACCTCTACGAGCAGTACTTC. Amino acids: CASSSGGHLYEQYF. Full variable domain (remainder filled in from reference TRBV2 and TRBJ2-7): EPEVTQTPSHQVTQMGQEVILRCVPISNHLYFYWYRQILGQKVEFLVSFYNNEISEKSEIFDDQFSVERPDGSNFTLKIRSTKLEDSAMYFCASSSGGHLYEQYFGPGTRLTVT.